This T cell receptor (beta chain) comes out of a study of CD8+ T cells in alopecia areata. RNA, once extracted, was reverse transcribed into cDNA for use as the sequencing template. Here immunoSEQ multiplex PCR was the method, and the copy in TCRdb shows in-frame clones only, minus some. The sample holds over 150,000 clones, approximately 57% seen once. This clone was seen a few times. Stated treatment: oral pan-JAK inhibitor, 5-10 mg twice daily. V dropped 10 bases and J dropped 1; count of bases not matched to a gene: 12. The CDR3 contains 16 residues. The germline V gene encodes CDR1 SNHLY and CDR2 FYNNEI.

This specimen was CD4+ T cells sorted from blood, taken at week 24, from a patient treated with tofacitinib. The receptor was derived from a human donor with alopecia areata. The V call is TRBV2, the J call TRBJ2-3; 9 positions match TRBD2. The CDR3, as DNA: TGTGCCACTCGTCCTATAGCGGGGGCCCGCACAGATACGCAGTATTTT. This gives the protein CATRPIAGARTDTQYF. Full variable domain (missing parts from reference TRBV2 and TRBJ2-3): EPEVTQTPSHQVTQMGQEVILRCVPISNHLYFYWYRQILGQKVEFLVSFYNNEISEKSEIFDDQFSVERPDGSNFTLKIRSTKLEDSAMYFCATRPIAGARTDTQYFGPGTRLTVL.